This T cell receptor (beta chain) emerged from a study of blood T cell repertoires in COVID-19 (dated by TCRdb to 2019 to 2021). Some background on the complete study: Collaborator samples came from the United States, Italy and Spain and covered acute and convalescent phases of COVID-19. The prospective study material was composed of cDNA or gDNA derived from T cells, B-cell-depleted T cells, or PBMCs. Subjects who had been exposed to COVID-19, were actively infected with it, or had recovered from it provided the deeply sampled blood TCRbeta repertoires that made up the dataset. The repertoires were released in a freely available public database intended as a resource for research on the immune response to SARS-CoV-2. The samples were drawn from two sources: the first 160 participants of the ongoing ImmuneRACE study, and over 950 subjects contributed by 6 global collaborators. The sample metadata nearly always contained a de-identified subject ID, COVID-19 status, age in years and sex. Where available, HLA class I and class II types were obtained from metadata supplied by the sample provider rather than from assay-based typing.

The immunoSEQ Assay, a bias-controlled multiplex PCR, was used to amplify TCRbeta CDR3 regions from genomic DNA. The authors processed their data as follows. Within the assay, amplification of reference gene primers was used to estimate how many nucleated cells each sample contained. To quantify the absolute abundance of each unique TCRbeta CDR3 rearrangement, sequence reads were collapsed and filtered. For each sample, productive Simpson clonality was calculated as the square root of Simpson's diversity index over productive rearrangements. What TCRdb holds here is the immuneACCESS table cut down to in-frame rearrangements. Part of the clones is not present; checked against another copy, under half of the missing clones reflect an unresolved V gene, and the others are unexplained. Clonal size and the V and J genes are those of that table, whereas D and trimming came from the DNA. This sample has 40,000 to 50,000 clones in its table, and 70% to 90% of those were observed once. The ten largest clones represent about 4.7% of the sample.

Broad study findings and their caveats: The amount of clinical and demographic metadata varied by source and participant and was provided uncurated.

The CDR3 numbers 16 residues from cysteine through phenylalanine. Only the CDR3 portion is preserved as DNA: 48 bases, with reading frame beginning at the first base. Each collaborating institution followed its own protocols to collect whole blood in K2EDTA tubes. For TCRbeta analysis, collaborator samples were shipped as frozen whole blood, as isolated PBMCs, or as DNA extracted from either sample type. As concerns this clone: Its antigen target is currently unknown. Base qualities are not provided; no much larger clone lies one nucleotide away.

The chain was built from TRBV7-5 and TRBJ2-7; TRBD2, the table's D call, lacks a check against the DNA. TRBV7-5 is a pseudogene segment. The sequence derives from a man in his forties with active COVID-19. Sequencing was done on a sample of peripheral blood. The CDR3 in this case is CARSPGLAGGSYEQYF. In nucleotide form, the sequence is TGTGCCAGAAGCCCCGGACTAGCGGGAGGGTCATACGAGCAGTACTTC.